Listed below are T cell receptor beta chains from one sample, sequenced in a study of T cell responses to AZD1222 COVID-19 vaccine. Sequencing used immunoSEQ multiplex PCR; TCRdb keeps in-frame clones, though not all of them. The sample contains approximately 180,000 clones, 85% to 95% of which appear only once. Material: peripheral blood, obtained 28 days after the second dose of the MenACWY control vaccine. Receptor source: an adult who received the MenACWY meningococcal vaccine as a control. Each CDR3 is given with its conserved first and last residue. Each record gives: D gene, J gene, V gene, clone size, CDR3 protein, CDR3 DNA. A D gene is named only where the DNA matches it firmly. Some rows mark clone size as missing; the rest say once, few, many or name a class of expanded clone.

TRBD1 | TRBJ1-5 | TRBV6-2/TRBV6-3 | . | CASSSRQGWGHNQPQHF | TGTGCCAGCAGTTCTCGACAGGGGTGGGGTCACAATCAGCCCCAGCATTTT
. | TRBJ1-1 | TRBV7-8 | . | CASSLYGQNTEAFF | TGTGCCAGCAGCTTATATGGCCAAAACACTGAAGCTTTCTTT
. | TRBJ1-3 | TRBV7-9 | . | CASAVRERGTIYF | TGTGCCAGCGCCGTCCGGGAGCGGGGCACCATATATTTT
. | TRBJ1-5 | TRBV6-2/TRBV6-3 | . | CASSQFRTGDHSNQPQHF | TGTGCCAGCAGCCAGTTTCGAACAGGCGATCATAGCAATCAGCCCCAGCATTTT
TRBD1 | TRBJ1-2 | TRBV6-2/TRBV6-3 | . | CASSSTRTGGHYGYTF | TGTGCCAGCAGTTCGACAAGGACAGGGGGCCACTATGGCTACACCTTC
TRBD2 | TRBJ2-7 | TRBV6-5 | . | CATLAGGLGEQYF | TGTGCCACTCTAGCGGGGGGGCTAGGCGAGCAGTACTTC
. | TRBJ1-5 | TRBV6-1 | . | CASSEDGRRQPQHF | TGTGCCAGCAGTGAGGACGGACGGAGACAGCCCCAGCATTTT
. | TRBJ1-4 | TRBV19 | . | CASSIMDRSNEKLFF | TGTGCCAGTAGTATAATGGACAGATCTAATGAAAAACTGTTTTTT
. | TRBJ1-2 | TRBV7-9 | . | CASSLGPFGGYTF | TGTGCCAGCAGCTTAGGCCCTTTCGGCGGCTACACCTTC
. | TRBJ1-2 | TRBV9 | . | CASSPRWTEDYGYTF | TGTGCCAGCAGCCCGCGATGGACCGAAGACTATGGCTACACCTTC
. | TRBJ2-1 | TRBV9 | . | CASSVQGWDEQFF | TGTGCCAGCAGCGTCCAGGGGTGGGATGAGCAGTTCTTC
. | TRBJ2-2 | TRBV19 | . | CASSIAGAYTGELFF | TGTGCCAGTAGTATAGCGGGGGCGTACACCGGGGAGCTGTTTTTT
TRBD1 | TRBJ1-2 | TRBV24-1 | once | CATSDPGQGYGYTF | TGTGCCACCAGTGACCCCGGACAGGGATATGGCTACACCTTC
. | TRBJ2-7 | TRBV29-1 | . | CSVGQARYEQYF | TGCAGCGTTGGGCAGGCCCGGTACGAGCAGTACTTC
. | TRBJ2-3 | TRBV5-4 | . | CASSLLTNTDTQYF | TGTGCCAGCAGCTTGTTGACTAACACAGATACGCAGTATTTT
TRBD1 | TRBJ1-5 | TRBV6-6 | few | CASSHLQGASGNQPQHF | TGTGCCAGCAGTCATCTGCAGGGGGCAAGTGGCAATCAGCCCCAGCATTTT
TRBD1 | TRBJ1-4 | TRBV28 | . | CASSLAGQGDEKLFF | TGTGCCAGCAGTTTAGCGGGACAGGGAGATGAAAAACTGTTTTTT
. | TRBJ1-4 | TRBV19 | . | CASSNRGLTTNEKLFF | TGTGCCAGTAGTAATCGGGGGTTAACAACTAATGAAAAACTGTTTTTT
. | TRBJ1-6 | TRBV5-4 | once | CASSPGGRINSPLHF | TGTGCCAGCAGCCCCGGGGGACGGATTAATTCACCCCTCCACTTT
. | TRBJ2-7 | TRBV6-2/TRBV6-3 | . | CASSYILRGYEQYF | TGTGCCAGCAGTTATATTCTCCGGGGGTACGAGCAGTACTTC
. | TRBJ1-1 | TRBV30 | . | CAWSSDSWNTEAFF | TGTGCCTGGAGTTCAGACAGTTGGAACACTGAAGCTTTCTTT
TRBD2 | TRBJ2-3 | TRBV28 | . | CASSFPLAGVSTDTQYF | TGTGCCAGCAGTTTCCCACTAGCGGGGGTTAGCACAGATACGCAGTATTTT
. | TRBJ1-5 | TRBV6-2/TRBV6-3 | . | CASSYSRQYQPQHF | TGTGCCAGCAGTTACTCGAGACAATATCAGCCCCAGCATTTT
TRBD2 | TRBJ2-5 | TRBV6-5 | . | CASSYSRGGEETQYF | TGTGCCAGCAGTTACTCGCGCGGGGGGGAAGAGACCCAGTACTTC
. | TRBJ2-7 | TRBV28 | . | CASSLYEQYF | TGTGCCAGCAGCCTATACGAGCAGTACTTC
. | TRBJ2-2 | TRBV5-1 | . | CASSLGGSDTGELFF | TGCGCCAGCAGCCTCGGGGGTTCGGACACCGGGGAGCTGTTTTTT
. | TRBJ1-2 | TRBV12-3/TRBV12-4 | . | CASSPGTVYGYTF | TGTGCCAGCAGTCCCGGGACTGTCTATGGCTACACCTTC
. | TRBJ1-6 | TRBV7-8 | . | CASSLGFNSPLHF | TGTGCCAGCAGCTTAGGGTTCAATTCACCCCTCCACTTT
TRBD1 | TRBJ1-1 | TRBV18 | . | CASSLDRVTEAFF | TGTGCCAGCTCCCTGGACAGGGTCACTGAAGCTTTCTTT
. | TRBJ1-1 | TRBV5-1 | . | CASSEQGPPTEAFF | TGCGCCAGCAGCGAACAGGGACCCCCCACTGAAGCTTTCTTT
TRBD1 | TRBJ2-1 | TRBV7-2 | . | CASSFDRGSYNEQFF | TGTGCCAGCAGCTTCGACAGGGGTTCCTACAATGAGCAGTTCTTC
. | TRBJ2-5 | TRBV27 | . | CASSNSRAGETQYF | TGTGCCAGCAGTAACTCTAGGGCTGGGGAGACCCAGTACTTC
. | TRBJ1-2 | TRBV28 | . | CASSDRVRGYTF | TGTGCCAGCAGTGATCGGGTTCGGGGCTACACCTTC
. | TRBJ2-5 | TRBV18 | . | CASSPLRAPVETQYF | TGTGCCAGCTCCCCCCTTCGGGCCCCGGTAGAGACCCAGTACTTC
. | TRBJ1-1 | TRBV18 | . | CASSPALKGVNTEAFF | TGTGCCAGCTCACCAGCTCTGAAGGGGGTGAACACTGAAGCTTTCTTT
. | TRBJ2-2 | TRBV3-1/TRBV3-2 | . | CASSQDWRDTGELFF | TGTGCCAGCAGCCAAGACTGGAGGGACACCGGGGAGCTGTTTTTT
. | TRBJ1-5 | TRBV2 | . | CASSPWTENQPQHF | TGTGCCAGCAGCCCCTGGACCGAGAATCAGCCCCAGCATTTT